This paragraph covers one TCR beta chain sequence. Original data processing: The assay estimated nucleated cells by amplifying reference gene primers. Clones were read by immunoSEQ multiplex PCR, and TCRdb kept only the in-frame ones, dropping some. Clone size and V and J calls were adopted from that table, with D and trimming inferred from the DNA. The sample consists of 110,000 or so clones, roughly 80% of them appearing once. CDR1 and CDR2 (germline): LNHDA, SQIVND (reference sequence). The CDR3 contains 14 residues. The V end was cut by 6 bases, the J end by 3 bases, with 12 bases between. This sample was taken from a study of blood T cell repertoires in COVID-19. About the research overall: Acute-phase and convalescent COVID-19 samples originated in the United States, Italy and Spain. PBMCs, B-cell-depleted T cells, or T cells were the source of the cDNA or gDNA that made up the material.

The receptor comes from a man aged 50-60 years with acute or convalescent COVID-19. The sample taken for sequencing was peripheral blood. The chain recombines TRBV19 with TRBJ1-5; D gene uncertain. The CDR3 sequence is CASSPTVNNQPQHF. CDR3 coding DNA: TGTGCCAGTAGCCCAACAGTAAACAATCAGCCCCAGCATTTT.